These 22 T cell receptor beta chains share one sample of origin, sequenced in a study of blood T cell repertoires in COVID-19. Sequencing used immunoSEQ multiplex PCR; TCRdb keeps in-frame clones, though not all of them. Among about 59,000 clones, roughly four fifths were seen once, and the ten largest hold about 30%. The material sequenced was peripheral blood. Receptors were obtained from a man aged 60 to 69 with COVID-19, enrolled during active disease.

This clone was detected only a few times. The chain uses TRBV2 and TRBJ2-7; 10 nucleotides align to TRBD1. In germline, CDR1 is SNHLY, CDR2 FYNNEI. The CDR3 runs 18 residues. The trim removed 3 bases at V and 4 bases at J, leaving 15 bases unmatched. The CDR3, as DNA: TGTGCCAGCAGTGACTTTTTGGGACAGGGGAGATTTCCTTACGAGCAGTACTTC. As protein: CASSDFLGQGRFPYEQYF. Full variable domain (missing parts from reference TRBV2 and TRBJ2-7): EPEVTQTPSHQVTQMGQEVILRCVPISNHLYFYWYRQILGQKVEFLVSFYNNEISEKSEIFDDQFSVERPDGSNFTLKIRSTKLEDSAMYFCASSDFLGQGRFPYEQYFGPGTRLTVT.

V is TRBV29-1 and J is TRBJ1-5; 7 nucleotides align to TRBD1. V lost 8 bases, J lost 5 bases, and 15 bases stayed unmatched. The germline V gene encodes CDR1 SQVTM and CDR2 ANQGSEA. The CDR3 runs to 15 residues. The CDR3 here is CSPKEAVRGDQPQHF. In nucleotides, the CDR3 is TGCAGCCCCAAAGAGGCGGTCAGGGGGGATCAGCCCCAGCATTTT.

This chain links TRBV6-5 with TRBJ2-3; TRBD1 matches at 7 bases. V shed 6 bases and J 1 base; nucleotides not matched to a gene: 7. Germline loops: CDR1 MNHEY, CDR2 SVGAGI. This CDR3 comprises 15 residues. The CDR3 DNA sequence: TGTGCCAGCAGATATACAGGGGTAGGCACAGATACGCAGTATTTT. As protein: CASRYTGVGTDTQYF.

V and J are TRBV25-1 and TRBJ2-5; 7 positions agree with TRBD1. The CDR3 consists of 16 residues. CDR1 is MGHDK, CDR2 SYGVNS, per germline. Unmatched junction bases numbered 9, after V lost 2 bases and J lost 3 bases. The CDR3 is CASSERQGTSEETQYF. The DNA of the CDR3 is TGTGCCAGCAGTGAACGACAGGGAACCTCCGAAGAGACCCAGTACTTC.

The CDR3 DNA reads TGTGCCTATACCTCCGGGACTATGACAGGAGAGACCCAGTACTTC. Its protein is CAYTSGTMTGETQYF. V and J are TRBV30 and TRBJ2-5; the D gene is possibly TRBD2 (7 bases). V was trimmed by 7 bases and J by 4 bases, leaving 22 bases between them. Germline CDR1 reads GTSNPN; CDR2 reads SVGIG (reference sequence). The CDR3 totals 15 residues. The full variable domain, in which reference TRBV30 and TRBJ2-5 provide the parts outside the CDR3, is SQTIHQWPATLVQPVGSPLSLECTVEGTSNPNLYWYRQAAGRGLQLLFYSVGIGQISSEVPQNLSASRPQDRQFILSSKKLLLSDSGFYLCAYTSGTMTGETQYFGPGTRLLVL.

CDR3 sequence (DNA): TGTGCCAGCAGGCGGGGGGGGCGTAACTATGGCTACACCTTC. Protein product: CASRRGGRNYGYTF. This chain joins TRBV5-5 and TRBJ1-2, with a weak D call TRBD1 (6 bases). In germline, CDR1 is SGHKS, CDR2 YYEKEE (reference sequence). The CDR3 spans 14 residues. V lost 5 bases and J lost 1, with 12 bases in between.

This clone was found once. The V call is TRBV3-1 (or the pseudogene TRBV3-2), the J call TRBJ2-1, with TRBD2 matching over 7 bases. V shed 1 base and J 11 bases; nucleotides not matched to a gene: 8. The CDR3 is made up of 14 amino acids. Germline lookup yields CDR1 LGHDT and CDR2 YNNKEL (reference sequence). The CDR3 reads CASSQGVSGTKQFF. CDR3 DNA sequence: TGTGCCAGCAGCCAAGGTGTAAGCGGGACTAAGCAGTTCTTC.

This chain connects TRBV2 to TRBJ1-1; 10 nucleotides agree with TRBD1. The junction had 8 bases not matched to a gene; V was cut back by 4 bases and J by 6 bases. The CDR3 contains 15 residues. The V gene's germline CDR1 is SNHLY and CDR2 FYNNEI. DNA for the CDR3: TGTGCCAGCAGTGTTCCCGGGACAGGGGTGGCTGAAGCTTTCTTT. This encodes CASSVPGTGVAEAFF.

The chain combines TRBV7-9 with TRBJ1-2; perhaps TRBD1 as D (6 bases). The length of the CDR3 is 14 residues. Germline V gene sequence: CDR1 SEHNR, CDR2 FQNEAQ (reference sequence). Trimming shortened V by 1 base and J by 7 bases, and 13 bases separated the two germline ends. The CDR3 loop reads CASSLDRDTSGYTF. CDR3 coding DNA: TGTGCCAGCAGCTTAGATCGGGACACGAGTGGCTACACCTTC.

In DNA form, the CDR3 reads TGTGCCAGCAGTTACCAAAAGCCCCCCTCCTACAATGAGCAGTTCTTC. This sequence encodes CASSYQKPPSYNEQFF. The J gene is TRBJ2-1, the V gene TRBV6-5; D not certain. The ends were cut back, 2 bases at V and 0 bases at J, with 11 bases in the middle. The germline V gene has CDR1 MNHEY and CDR2 SVGAGI. The CDR3 runs to 16 residues.

V and J are TRBV5-5 and TRBJ1-4, with a possible D match to TRBD1 (5 bases). Germline values: CDR1 SGHKS, CDR2 YYEKEE (reference sequence). Trimming shortened V by 5 bases and J by 4 bases, and 15 bases separated the two germline ends. The CDR3 totals 15 residues. The CDR3 sequence is CASSALGAGNEKLFF. CDR3 nucleotide sequence: TGTGCCAGCAGTGCCCTTGGGGCCGGTAATGAAAAACTGTTTTTT.

The rearrangement links TRBV27 to TRBJ2-1, with D tentatively TRBD2 (6 bases). Germline V gene sequence: CDR1 MNHEY, CDR2 SMNVEV (reference sequence). CDR3 length equals 16 residues. Trimming left V 5 bases short and J 1 base short, with 15 bases between. DNA for the CDR3: TGTGCCAGCAGTCCGCGAAGCGGGCTGTCCTACAATGAGCAGTTCTTC. It specifies CASSPRSGLSYNEQFF.

This clone has a single count. The chain has TRBV4-2 and TRBJ1-5; 9 bases map to TRBD1. The CDR3 has 18 amino acids. The J segment lost 1 base and the V segment lost 4 bases, leaving 11 bases of the junction unmatched. Germline CDR1 is LGHNA and CDR2 is YNFKEQ. CDR3 nucleotides: TGTGCCAGCAGCCTAACTTACAGGGGGCGCGTAAGCAATCAGCCCCAGCATTTT. Translation gives CASSLTYRGRVSNQPQHF.

The chain combines TRBV2 with TRBJ1-6, with D perhaps matching TRBD1 (5 bases). Germline-derived CDR1 and CDR2 are SNHLY and FYNNEI. The CDR3 is 13 residues long. V dropped 4 bases and J dropped 12 bases, with 13 bases sitting between them. The CDR3 sequence is CASSGGGFGPLHF. Written as DNA, the CDR3 is TGTGCCAGCAGTGGGGGGGGTTTTGGACCCCTCCACTTT.

The chain joins TRBV11-2 to TRBJ1-2; a possible D gene is TRBD1 (6 bases). This CDR3 region has 14 residues. CDR1 is SGHAT and CDR2 is FQNNGV in the germline V gene. With 7 bases removed from V and 5 bases from J, the gap between germline ends came to 17 bases. DNA of the CDR3: TGTGCCAGCACCGTGTCGGACAGAAGATATGGCTACACCTTC. Translated, it gives CASTVSDRRYGYTF.

The chain joins TRBV18 to TRBJ2-3; TRBD1 might be the D (6 bases). V lost 4 bases and J lost 0, with 11 bases in between. From germline, CDR1 is KGHSH and CDR2 LQKENI. CDR3 length: 15 residues. The DNA of the CDR3 is TGTGCCAGCTCACTCAGGGGTTGGAGCACAGATACGCAGTATTTT. Its translation: CASSLRGWSTDTQYF.

The chain couples TRBV5-1 to TRBJ2-1; a weak D match, TRBD2 (5 bases). Germline CDR1 is SGHRS and CDR2 is YFSETQ. V was cut by 3 bases and J by 0 bases, with 10 bases left in between. CDR3 length equals 15 residues. The CDR3 sequence: CASSSAEGSYNEQFF. DNA for the CDR3: TGCGCCAGCAGCTCAGCGGAAGGCTCCTACAATGAGCAGTTCTTC.

This chain connects TRBV5-6 to TRBJ2-1, with 7 bases lining up with TRBD1. Unmatched junction bases numbered 2, after V lost 1 base and J lost 10 bases. Germline CDR1 and CDR2: SGHDT and YYEEEE. The CDR3 contains 12 residues. CDR3 nucleotides: TGTGCCAGCAGCTTGTTAGGGGGCGAGCAGTTCTTC. Encoded protein: CASSLLGGEQFF.

The chain recombines TRBV14 with TRBJ1-4; no clear D gene. The CDR3 is 16 residues long. Germline V CDR1 and CDR2: SGHDN, FVKESK. V lost 0 bases and J 6 bases, leaving 14 bases between the germline ends. The CDR3 coding sequence is TGTGCCAGCAGCCAAGACCGCGGGGTCATGGATGAAAAACTGTTTTTT. Residues: CASSQDRGVMDEKLFF.

V usage is TRBV10-3 and J usage is TRBJ2-5, with 10 bases fitting TRBD2. This CDR3 is 15 amino acids long. V shed 4 bases and J 4 bases; nucleotides not matched to a gene: 6. CDR1 and CDR2 (germline): ENHRY, SYGVKD. The CDR3 protein is CAISGRAGGPETQYF. In DNA, the CDR3 is TGTGCCATCAGTGGACGAGCGGGAGGGCCAGAGACCCAGTACTTC.

The chain uses TRBV6-1 and TRBJ1-5; TRBD1 matches 7 bases. The ends lost 3 bases at V and 9 bases at J; junction bases unmatched: 5. The germline V gene has CDR1 MNHNS and CDR2 SASEGT. The CDR3 runs 13 residues. This chain's CDR3 is CASSDQTGTPQHF. For the CDR3, the DNA is TGTGCCAGCAGTGACCAGACAGGGACGCCCCAGCATTTT.

The chain carries TRBV3-1 (or the pseudogene TRBV3-2) and TRBJ2-5; 9 bases are a match to TRBD1. Trimming took 1 base from V and 5 from J; bases not matched to a gene: 5. Per germline, CDR1 LGHDT and CDR2 YNNKEL (reference sequence). The CDR3 has 15 residues. DNA of the CDR3: TGTGCCAGCAGCCAAGCGGACAGGGGCGGGGAGACCCAGTACTTC. Encoded protein: CASSQADRGGETQYF.